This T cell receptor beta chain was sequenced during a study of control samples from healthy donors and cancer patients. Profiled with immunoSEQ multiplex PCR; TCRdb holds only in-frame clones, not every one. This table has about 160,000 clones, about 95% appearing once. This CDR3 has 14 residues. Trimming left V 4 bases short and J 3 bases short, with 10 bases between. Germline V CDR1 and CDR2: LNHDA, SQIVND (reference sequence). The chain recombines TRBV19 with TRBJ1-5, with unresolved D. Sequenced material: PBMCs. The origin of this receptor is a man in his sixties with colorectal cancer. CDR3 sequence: CASSRQSSNQPQHF. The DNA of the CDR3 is TGTGCCAGTAGTAGACAATCGTCCAATCAGCCCCAGCATTTT.